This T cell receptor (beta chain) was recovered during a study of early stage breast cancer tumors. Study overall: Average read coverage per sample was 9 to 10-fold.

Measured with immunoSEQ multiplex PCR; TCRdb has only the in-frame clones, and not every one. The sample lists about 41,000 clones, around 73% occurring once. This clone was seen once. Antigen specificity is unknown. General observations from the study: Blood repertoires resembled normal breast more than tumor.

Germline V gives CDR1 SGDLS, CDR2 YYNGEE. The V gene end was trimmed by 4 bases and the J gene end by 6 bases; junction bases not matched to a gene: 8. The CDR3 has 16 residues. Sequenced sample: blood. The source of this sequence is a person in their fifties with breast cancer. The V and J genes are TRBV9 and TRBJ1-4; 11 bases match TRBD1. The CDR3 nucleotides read TGTGCCAGCAGCACAGGGACAGGGGGAGGGTATGAAAAACTGTTTTTT. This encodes CASSTGTGGGYEKLFF.